The sequence of this T cell receptor (beta chain) was determined in a study of CD8 T cells in ankylosing spondylitis. Whole-study findings and limits: Characteristic, it appeared, of ankylosing spondylitis blood was a TCR beta motif of eight highly homologous variants. Reportedly, matched ankylosing spondylitis synovial fluid was significantly enriched for disease-linked clones. Previous work reported some of these motif variants in the synovial fluid and blood of reactive arthritis.

Making the TCR beta libraries involved quantitative 5'-RACE with molecular barcodes. TCRdb itself ran the 5' RACE reads through MiXCR, one entry per CDR3 protein. This sample carries 250,000 or so distinct CDR3 sequences, about 11% of them seen once, and the ten largest clones take 6.8%. CDR1 is LNHNV, CDR2 YYDKDF, per germline (reference sequence). CDR3 length equals 17 residues. V lost 3 bases and J lost 2; bases outside the gene matches: 7. This clonotype came up many times. The antigen is unknown. This rearrangement joins TRBV15 to TRBJ2-6; 7 bases align to TRBD2. Sequences were obtained from blood, either unsorted or a sorted T cell fraction (not recorded which). The clonotype comes from a male donor with ankylosing spondylitis or in good health (not recorded which). CDR3 in DNA: TGTGCCACCAGCAGGGAATATACTAGCGCTGGGGCCAACGTCCTGACTTTC. Protein product: CATSREYTSAGANVLTF.